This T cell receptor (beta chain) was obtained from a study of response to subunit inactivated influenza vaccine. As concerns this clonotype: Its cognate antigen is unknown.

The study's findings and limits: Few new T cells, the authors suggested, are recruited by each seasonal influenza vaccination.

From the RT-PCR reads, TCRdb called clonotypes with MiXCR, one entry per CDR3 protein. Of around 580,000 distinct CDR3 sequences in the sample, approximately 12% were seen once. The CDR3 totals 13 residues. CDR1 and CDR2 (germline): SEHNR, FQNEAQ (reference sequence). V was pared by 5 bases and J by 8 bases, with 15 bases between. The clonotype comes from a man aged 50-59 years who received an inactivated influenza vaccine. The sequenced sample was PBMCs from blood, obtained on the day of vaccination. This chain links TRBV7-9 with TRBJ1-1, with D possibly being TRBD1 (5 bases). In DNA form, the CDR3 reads TGTGCCAGCAGCGAAGGGGTCGTATCCGAAGCTTTCTTT. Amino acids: CASSEGVVSEAFF. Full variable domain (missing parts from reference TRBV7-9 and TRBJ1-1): DTGVSQNPRHKITKRGQNVTFRCDPISEHNRLYWYRQTLGQGPEFLTYFQNEAQLEKSRLLSDRFSAERPKGSFSTLEIQRTEQGDSAMYLCASSEGVVSEAFFGQGTRLTVV.